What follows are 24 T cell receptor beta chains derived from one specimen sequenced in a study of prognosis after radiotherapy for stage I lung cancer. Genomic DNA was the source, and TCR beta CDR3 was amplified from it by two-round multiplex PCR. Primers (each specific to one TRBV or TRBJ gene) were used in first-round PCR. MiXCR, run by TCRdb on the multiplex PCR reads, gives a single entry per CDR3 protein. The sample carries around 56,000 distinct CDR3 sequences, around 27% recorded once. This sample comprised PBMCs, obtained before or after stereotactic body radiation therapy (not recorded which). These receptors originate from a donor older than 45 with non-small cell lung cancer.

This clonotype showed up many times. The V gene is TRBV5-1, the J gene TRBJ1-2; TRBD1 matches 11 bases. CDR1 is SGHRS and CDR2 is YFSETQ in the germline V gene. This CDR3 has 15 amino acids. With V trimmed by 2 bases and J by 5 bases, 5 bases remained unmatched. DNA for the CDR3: TGCGCCAGCAGCTTAGGACAGGGGGCGGGGTATGGCTACACCTTC. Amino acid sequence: CASSLGQGAGYGYTF. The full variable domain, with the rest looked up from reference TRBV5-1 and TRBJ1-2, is KAGVTQTPRYLIKTRGQQVTLSCSPISGHRSVSWYQQTPGQGLQFLFEYFSETQRNKGNFPGRFSGRQFSNSRSEMNVSTLELGDSALYLCASSLGQGAGYGYTFGSGTRLTVV.

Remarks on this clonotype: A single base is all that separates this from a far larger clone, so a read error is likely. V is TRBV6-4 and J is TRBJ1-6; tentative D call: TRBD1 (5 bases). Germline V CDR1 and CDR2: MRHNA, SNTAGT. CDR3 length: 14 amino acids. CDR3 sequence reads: CASSPRDPNSPIHF. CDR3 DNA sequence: TGTGCCAGCAGCCCCCGGGACCCTAATTCACCCATCCACTTT.

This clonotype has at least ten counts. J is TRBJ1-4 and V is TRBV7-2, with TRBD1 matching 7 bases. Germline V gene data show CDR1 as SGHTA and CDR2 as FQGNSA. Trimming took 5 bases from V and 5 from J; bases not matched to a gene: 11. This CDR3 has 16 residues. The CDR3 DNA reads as TGTGCCAGCAGCCCACAGCGGCTGGACAGGAATGAAAAACTGTTTTTT. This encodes CASSPQRLDRNEKLFF.

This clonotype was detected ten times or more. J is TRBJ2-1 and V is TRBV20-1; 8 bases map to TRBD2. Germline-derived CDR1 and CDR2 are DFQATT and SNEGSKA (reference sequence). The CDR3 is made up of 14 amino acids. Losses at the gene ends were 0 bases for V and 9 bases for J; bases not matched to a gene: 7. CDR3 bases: TGCAGTGCTAGAGATTCAGCGGGGGACGGTGAGCAGTTCTTC. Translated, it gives CSARDSAGDGEQFF.

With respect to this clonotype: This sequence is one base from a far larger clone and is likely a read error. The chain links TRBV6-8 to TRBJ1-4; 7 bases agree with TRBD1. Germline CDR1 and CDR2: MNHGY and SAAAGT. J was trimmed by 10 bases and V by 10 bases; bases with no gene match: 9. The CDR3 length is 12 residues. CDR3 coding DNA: TGTGCCAACAGGGACAGTGGAGGAAAACTGTTTTTT. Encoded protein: CANRDSGGKLFF.

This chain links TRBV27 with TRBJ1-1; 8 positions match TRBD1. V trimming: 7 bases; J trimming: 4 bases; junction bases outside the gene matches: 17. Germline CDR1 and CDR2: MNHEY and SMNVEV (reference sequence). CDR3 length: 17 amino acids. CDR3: CASTSGQGNRGTTEAFF. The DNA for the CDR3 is TGTGCCAGCACCAGCGGACAGGGAAACAGGGGGACCACTGAAGCTTTCTTT.

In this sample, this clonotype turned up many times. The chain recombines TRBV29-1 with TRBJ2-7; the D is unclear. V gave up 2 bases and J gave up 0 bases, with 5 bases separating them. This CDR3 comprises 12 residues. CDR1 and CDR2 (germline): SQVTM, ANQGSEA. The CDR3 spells CSVELSSYEQYF. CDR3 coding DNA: TGCAGCGTTGAACTCAGCTCCTACGAGCAGTACTTC.

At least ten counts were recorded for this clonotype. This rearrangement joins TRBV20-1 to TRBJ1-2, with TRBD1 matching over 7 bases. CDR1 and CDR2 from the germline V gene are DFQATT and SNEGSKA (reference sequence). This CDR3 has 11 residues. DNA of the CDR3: TGCAGGGCACAGGGGAGCTATGGCTACACCTTC. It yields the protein CRAQGSYGYTF.

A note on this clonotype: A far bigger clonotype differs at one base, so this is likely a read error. The DNA for the CDR3 is TGTGCCAGCAGTTTAAGGGGAAAGGCCTTGAACACCGGGGAGCTGTTTTTT. This sequence encodes CASSLRGKALNTGELFF. The chain has TRBV19 and TRBJ2-2; D might be TRBD1 (5 bases). Germline CDR1 is LNHDA and CDR2 is SQIVND (reference sequence). Between the trimmed V and J ends, which lost 9 bases and 1 base, there was a span of 21 bases. This CDR3 spans 17 amino acids. The whole variable domain, filled in from reference TRBV19 and TRBJ2-2, reads DGGITQSPKYLFRKEGQNVTLSCEQNLNHDAMYWYRQDPGQGLRLIYYSQIVNDFQKGDIAEGYSVSREKKESFPLTVTSAQKNPTAFYLCASSLRGKALNTGELFFGEGSRLTVL.

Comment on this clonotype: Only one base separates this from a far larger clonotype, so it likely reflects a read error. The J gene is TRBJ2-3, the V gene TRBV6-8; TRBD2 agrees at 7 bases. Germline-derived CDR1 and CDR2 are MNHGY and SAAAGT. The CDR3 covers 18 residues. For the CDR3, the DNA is TGTGCCAGCTGTTACTCCCGCGGGGGAACCCGTGGCACAGATACGCAGTATTTT. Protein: CASCYSRGGTRGTDTQYF.

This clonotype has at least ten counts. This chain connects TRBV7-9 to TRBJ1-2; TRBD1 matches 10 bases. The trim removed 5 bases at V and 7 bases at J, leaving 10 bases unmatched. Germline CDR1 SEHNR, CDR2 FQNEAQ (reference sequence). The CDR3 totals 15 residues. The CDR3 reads CASSPATGGWSGYTF. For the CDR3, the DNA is TGTGCCAGCAGCCCGGCGACAGGGGGCTGGAGTGGCTACACCTTC.

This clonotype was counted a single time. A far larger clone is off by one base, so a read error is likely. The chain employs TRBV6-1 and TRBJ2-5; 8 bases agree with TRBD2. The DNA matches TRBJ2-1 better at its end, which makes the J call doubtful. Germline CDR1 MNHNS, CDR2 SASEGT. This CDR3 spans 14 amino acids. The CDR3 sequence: CSSRSGGSNNEQFF. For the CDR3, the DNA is TGTTCCAGCAGGAGCGGGGGCTCCAACAATGAGCAGTTCTTC.

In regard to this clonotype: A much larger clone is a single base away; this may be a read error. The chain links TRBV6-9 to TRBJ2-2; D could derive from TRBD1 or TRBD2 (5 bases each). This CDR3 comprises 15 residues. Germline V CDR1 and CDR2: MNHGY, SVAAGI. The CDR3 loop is CASSYREVGTGKLFF. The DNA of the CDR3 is TGTGCCAGCAGTTACAGGGAAGTGGGTACCGGGAAGCTGTTTTTT.

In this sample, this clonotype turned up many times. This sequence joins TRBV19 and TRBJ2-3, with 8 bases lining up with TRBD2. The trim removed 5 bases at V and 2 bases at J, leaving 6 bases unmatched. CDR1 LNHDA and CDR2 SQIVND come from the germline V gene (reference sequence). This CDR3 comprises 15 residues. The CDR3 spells CASSPGTRYTDTQYF. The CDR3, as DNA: TGTGCCAGTAGTCCGGGGACTAGATACACAGATACGCAGTATTTT.

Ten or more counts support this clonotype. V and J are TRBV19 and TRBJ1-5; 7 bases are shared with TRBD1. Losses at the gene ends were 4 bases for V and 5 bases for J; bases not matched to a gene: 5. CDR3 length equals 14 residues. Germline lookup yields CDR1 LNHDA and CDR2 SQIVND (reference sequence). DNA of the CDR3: TGTGCCAGTAGTACAGACAGGGTAGATCAGCCCCAGCATTTT. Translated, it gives CASSTDRVDQPQHF.

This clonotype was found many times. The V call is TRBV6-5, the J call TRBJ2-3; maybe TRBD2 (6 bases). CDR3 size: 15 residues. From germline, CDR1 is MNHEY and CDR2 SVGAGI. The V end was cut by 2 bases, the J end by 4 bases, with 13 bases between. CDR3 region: CASSYAAGTSDTQYF. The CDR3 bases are TGTGCCAGCAGTTACGCGGCGGGGACGTCAGATACGCAGTATTTT.

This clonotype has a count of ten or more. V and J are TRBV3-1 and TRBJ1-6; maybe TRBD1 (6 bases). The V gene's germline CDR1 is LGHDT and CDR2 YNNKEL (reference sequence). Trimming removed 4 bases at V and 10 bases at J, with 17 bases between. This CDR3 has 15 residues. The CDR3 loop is CASSLKTGGASPLHF. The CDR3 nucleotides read TGTGCCAGCAGCCTTAAGACTGGGGGCGCATCACCCCTCCACTTT.

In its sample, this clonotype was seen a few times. CDR3 amino acids: CASSLGGGTSSEQYF. CDR3 DNA sequence: TGCGCCAGCAGCTTGGGGGGGGGCACCTCGTCCGAGCAGTACTTC. The genes are TRBV5-1 and TRBJ2-7; D might be TRBD2 (7 bases). CDR1 and CDR2 from the germline V gene are SGHRS and YFSETQ. Deletions cut 0 bases from V and 6 bases from J, with 16 bases between. The CDR3 has 15 amino acids.

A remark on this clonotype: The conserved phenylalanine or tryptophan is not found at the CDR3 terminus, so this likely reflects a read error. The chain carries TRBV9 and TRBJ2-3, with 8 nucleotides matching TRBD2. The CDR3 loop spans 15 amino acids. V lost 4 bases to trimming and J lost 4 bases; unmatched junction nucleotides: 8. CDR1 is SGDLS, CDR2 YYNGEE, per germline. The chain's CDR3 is CASSQSGGGADTQYL. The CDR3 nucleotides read TGTGCCAGCAGCCAGAGCGGGGGAGGGGCAGATACGCAGTATCTT.

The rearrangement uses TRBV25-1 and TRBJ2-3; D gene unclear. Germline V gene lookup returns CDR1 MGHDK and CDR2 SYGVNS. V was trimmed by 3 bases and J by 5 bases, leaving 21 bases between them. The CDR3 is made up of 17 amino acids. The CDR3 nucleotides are TGTGCCAGCAGTGACCCTCGGTGTACCAAAGTAGGAGATACGCAGTATTTT. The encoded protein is CASSDPRCTKVGDTQYF. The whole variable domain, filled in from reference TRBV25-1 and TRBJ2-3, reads EADIYQTPRYLVIGTGKKITLECSQTMGHDKMYWYQQDPGMELHLIHYSYGVNSTEKGDLSSESTVSRIRTEHFPLTLESARPSHTSQYLCASSDPRCTKVGDTQYFGPGTRLTVL.

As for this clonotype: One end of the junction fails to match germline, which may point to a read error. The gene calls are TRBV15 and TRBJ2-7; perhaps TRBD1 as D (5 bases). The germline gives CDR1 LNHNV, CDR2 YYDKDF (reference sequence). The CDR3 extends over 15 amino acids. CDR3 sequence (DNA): TGTGCCACCAACAGAGACAAGGGGCAGGGCTACAAGCAGTACTTC. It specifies CATNRDKGQGYKQYF.

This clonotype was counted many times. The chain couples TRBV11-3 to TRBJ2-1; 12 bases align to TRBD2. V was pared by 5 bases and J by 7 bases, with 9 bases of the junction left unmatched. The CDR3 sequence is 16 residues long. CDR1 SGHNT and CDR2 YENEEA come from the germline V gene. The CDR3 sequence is CASSPGPSGGANEQFF. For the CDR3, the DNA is TGTGCCAGCAGCCCGGGGCCTAGCGGGGGGGCAAATGAGCAGTTCTTC.

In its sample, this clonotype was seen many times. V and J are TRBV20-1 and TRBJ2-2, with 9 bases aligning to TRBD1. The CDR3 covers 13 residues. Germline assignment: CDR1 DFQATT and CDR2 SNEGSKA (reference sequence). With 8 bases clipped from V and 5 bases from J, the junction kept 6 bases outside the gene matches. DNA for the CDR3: TGCAGTTCGAGACAGGGGGTGACCGGGGAGCTGTTTTTT. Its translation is CSSRQGVTGELFF.

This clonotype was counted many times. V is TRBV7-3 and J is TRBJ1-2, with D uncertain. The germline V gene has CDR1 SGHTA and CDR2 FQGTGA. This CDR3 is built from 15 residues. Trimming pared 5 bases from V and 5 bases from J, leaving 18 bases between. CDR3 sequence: CASSPRAGGEYGYTF. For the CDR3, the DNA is TGTGCCAGCAGCCCCCGGGCCGGCGGAGAGTATGGCTACACCTTC.